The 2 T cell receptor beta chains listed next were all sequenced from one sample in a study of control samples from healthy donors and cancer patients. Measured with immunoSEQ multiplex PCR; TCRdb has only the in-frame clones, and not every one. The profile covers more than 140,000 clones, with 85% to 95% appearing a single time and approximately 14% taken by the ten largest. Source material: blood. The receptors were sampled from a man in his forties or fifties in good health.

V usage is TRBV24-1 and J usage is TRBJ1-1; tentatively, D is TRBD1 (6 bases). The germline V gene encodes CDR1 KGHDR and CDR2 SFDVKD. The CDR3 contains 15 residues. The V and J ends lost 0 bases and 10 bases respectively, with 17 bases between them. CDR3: CATSDLSGDGQPAFF. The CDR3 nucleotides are TGTGCCACCAGTGATTTGAGTGGGGATGGACAGCCAGCTTTCTTT.

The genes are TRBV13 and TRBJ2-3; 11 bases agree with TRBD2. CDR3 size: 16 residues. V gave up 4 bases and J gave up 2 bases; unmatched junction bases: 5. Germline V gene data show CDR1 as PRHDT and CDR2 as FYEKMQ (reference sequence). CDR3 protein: CASSSSSGRFTDTQYF. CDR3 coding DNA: TGTGCCAGCAGCTCATCTAGCGGGAGGTTCACAGATACGCAGTATTTT.